This record concerns one T cell receptor beta chain sequence. The data derive from a study of blood T cell repertoires in COVID-19. Libraries were prepared by immunoSEQ multiplex PCR; TCRdb keeps only in-frame clonotypes and omits some of them. The sample carries roughly 380,000 clones, 80% to 90% recorded once. The sequenced sample consisted of PBMCs or T cells enriched from blood (not recorded which). The clonotype originates from a man aged 25 to 40 who had recovered from COVID-19.

The CDR3 is CSAPRGGMQYF. CDR3 nucleotide sequence: TGCAGTGCTCCCCGGGGGGGTATGCAGTATTTT. The gene calls are TRBV20-1 and TRBJ2-3, with 8 positions matching TRBD2. CDR1 and CDR2 (germline): DFQATT, SNEGSKA (reference sequence). This CDR3 comprises 11 residues. Losses at the gene ends were 5 bases for V and 11 bases for J; bases not matched to a gene: 6.